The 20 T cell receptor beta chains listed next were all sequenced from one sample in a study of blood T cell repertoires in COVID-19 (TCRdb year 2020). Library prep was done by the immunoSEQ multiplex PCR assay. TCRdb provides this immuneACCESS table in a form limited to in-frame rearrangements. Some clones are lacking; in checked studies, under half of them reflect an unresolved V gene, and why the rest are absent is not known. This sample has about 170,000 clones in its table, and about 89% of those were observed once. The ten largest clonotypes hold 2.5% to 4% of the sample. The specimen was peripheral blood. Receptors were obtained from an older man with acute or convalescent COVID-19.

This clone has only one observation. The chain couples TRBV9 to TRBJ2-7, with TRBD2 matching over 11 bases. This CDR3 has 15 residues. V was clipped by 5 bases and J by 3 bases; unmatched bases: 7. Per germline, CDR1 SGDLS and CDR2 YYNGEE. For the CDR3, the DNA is TGTGCCAGCAGTACTGGGACTAGCGGCTACTACGAGCAGTACTTC. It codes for CASSTGTSGYYEQYF.

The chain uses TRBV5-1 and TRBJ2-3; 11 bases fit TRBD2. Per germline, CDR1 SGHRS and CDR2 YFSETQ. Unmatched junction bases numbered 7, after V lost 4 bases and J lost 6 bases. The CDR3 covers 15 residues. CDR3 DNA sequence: TGCGCCAGCAGCCCTTCTAGCGGGAGGTTTGATACGCAGTATTTT. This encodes CASSPSSGRFDTQYF.

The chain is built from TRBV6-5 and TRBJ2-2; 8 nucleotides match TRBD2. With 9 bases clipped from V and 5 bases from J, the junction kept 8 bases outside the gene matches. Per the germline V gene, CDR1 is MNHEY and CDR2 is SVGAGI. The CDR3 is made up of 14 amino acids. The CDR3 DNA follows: TGTGCCAGTTCGCCGGGACTAGTTACCGGGGAGCTGTTTTTT. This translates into CASSPGLVTGELFF.

The DNA of the CDR3 is TGTGCCAGCAGTGAACAGGGGGCGGATGCCTATGGCTACACCTTC. Translated, it gives CASSEQGADAYGYTF. The chain has TRBV6-1 and TRBJ1-2, with 8 bases identical to TRBD1. CDR3 length: 15 residues. The germline V gene has CDR1 MNHNS and CDR2 SASEGT. Germline trimming cut 2 bases from V and 4 bases from J; bases unmatched to any gene: 6.

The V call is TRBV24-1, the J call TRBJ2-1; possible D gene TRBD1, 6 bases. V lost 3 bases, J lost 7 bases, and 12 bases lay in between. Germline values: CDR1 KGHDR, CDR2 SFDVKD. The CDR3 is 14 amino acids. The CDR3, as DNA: TGTGCCACCAGTGATCGATGGACAGAGAATGAGCAGTTCTTC. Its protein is CATSDRWTENEQFF.

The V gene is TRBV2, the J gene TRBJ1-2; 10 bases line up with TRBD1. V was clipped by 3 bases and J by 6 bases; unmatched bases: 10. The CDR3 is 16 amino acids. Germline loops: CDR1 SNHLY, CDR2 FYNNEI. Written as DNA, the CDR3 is TGTGCCAGCAGTGAGACAGGGGGCGTATATAGGGATGGCTACACCTTC. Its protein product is CASSETGGVYRDGYTF.

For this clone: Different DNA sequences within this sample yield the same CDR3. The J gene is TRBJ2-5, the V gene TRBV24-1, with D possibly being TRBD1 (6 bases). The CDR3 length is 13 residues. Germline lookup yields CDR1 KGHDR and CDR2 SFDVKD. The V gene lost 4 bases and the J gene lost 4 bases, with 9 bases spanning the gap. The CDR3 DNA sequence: TGTGCCACCAGTGACCTCAGGGGAGAGACCCAGTACTTC. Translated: CATSDLRGETQYF.

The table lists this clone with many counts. The CDR3 DNA is TGTGCCGGCGGTGGTTTGACCTACGAGCAGTACTTC. Protein: CAGGGLTYEQYF. The gene calls are TRBV30 and TRBJ2-7; unclear D gene. The CDR3 has 12 residues. Germline V gene lookup returns CDR1 GTSNPN and CDR2 SVGIG (reference sequence). V lost 8 bases to trimming and J lost 2 bases, with 13 bases between them. Filled out from reference TRBV30 and TRBJ2-7, the complete variable domain reads SQTIHQWPATLVQPVGSPLSLECTVEGTSNPNLYWYRQAAGRGLQLLFYSVGIGQISSEVPQNLSASRPQDRQFILSSKKLLLSDSGFYLCAGGGLTYEQYFGPGTRLTVT.

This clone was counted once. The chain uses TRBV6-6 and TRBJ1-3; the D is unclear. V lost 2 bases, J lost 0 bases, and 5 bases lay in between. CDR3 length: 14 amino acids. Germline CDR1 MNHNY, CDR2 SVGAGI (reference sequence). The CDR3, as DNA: TGTGCCAGCAGTTACACGGGCTCTGGAAACACCATATATTTT. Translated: CASSYTGSGNTIYF.

Written as DNA, the CDR3 is TGTGCCATCAGTGATGGCGCTCTAGCGGGAGGCACAGATACGCAGTATTTT. Its protein is CAISDGALAGGTDTQYF. The chain carries TRBV10-3 and TRBJ2-3; 10 bases fit TRBD2. CDR1 and CDR2 from the germline V gene are ENHRY and SYGVKD. CDR3 length: 17 residues. The V and J ends lost 3 bases and 1 base, in that order; junction bases with no gene match: 7.

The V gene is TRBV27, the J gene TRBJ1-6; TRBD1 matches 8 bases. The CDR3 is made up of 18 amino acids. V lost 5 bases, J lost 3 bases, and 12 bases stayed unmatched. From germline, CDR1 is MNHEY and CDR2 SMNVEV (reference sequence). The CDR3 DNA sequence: TGTGCCAGCAGTCCGACCAGGGGGCGGAGTCGCTATAATTCACCCCTCCACTTT. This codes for CASSPTRGRSRYNSPLHF.

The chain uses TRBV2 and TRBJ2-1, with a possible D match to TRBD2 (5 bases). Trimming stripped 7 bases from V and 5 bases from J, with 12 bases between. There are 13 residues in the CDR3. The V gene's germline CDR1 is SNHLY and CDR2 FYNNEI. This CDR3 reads CASMPSPDNEQFF. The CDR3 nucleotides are TGTGCCAGCATGCCTAGCCCCGACAATGAGCAGTTCTTC.

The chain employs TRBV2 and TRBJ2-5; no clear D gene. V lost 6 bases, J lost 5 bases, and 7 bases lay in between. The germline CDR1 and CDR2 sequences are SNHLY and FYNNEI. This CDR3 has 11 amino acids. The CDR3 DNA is TGTGCCAGCAGCAACGAGGAGACCCAGTACTTC. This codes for CASSNEETQYF.

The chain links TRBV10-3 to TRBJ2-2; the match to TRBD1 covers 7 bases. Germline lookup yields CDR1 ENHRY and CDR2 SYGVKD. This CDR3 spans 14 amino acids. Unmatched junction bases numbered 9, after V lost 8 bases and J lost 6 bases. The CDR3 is CAIGTERVPGELFF. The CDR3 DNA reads TGTGCCATCGGGACAGAACGGGTCCCCGGGGAGCTGTTTTTT.

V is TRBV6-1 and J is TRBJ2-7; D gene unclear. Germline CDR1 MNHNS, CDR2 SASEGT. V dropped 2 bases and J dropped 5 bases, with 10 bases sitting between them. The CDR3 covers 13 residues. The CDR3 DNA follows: TGTGCCAGCAGTGAACTAATGAGGAACGAGCAGTACTTC. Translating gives CASSELMRNEQYF.

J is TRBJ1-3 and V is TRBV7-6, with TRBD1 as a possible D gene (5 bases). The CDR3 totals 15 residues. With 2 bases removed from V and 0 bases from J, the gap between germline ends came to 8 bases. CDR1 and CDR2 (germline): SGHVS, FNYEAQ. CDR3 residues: CASSLMTVSGNTIYF. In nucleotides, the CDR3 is TGTGCCAGCAGCTTAATGACAGTCTCTGGAAACACCATATATTTT.

The CDR3 DNA reads as TGTGCCAGCAGCTTGGCTGCGGGACAGTACACAGATACGCAGTATTTT. Amino acids: CASSLAAGQYTDTQYF. The J gene is TRBJ2-3, the V gene TRBV5-5; possibly TRBD1 for D (7 bases). Germline V lookup: CDR1 SGHKS, CDR2 YYEKEE (reference sequence). The CDR3 has 16 residues. V lost 0 bases, J lost 2 bases, and 13 bases lay in between.

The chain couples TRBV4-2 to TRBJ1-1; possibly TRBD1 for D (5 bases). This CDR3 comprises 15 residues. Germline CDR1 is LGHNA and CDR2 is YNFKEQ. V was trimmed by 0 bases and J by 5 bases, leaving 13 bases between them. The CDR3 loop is CASSQDWAGRTEAFF. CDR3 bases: TGTGCCAGCAGCCAAGATTGGGCAGGGCGGACTGAAGCTTTCTTT.

The CDR3 sequence: CAWSPGEKLFF. As DNA, the CDR3 is TGTGCCTGGAGCCCGGGGGAAAAACTGTTTTTT. V gene TRBV30 combines with J gene TRBJ1-4; D remains unclear. The V and J ends lost 3 bases and 8 bases respectively, with 7 bases between them. The CDR3 runs to 11 residues. Germline V gene data show CDR1 as GTSNPN and CDR2 as SVGIG (reference sequence). The variable domain in full, completed from reference TRBV30 and TRBJ1-4, reads SQTIHQWPATLVQPVGSPLSLECTVEGTSNPNLYWYRQAAGRGLQLLFYSVGIGQISSEVPQNLSASRPQDRQFILSSKKLLLSDSGFYLCAWSPGEKLFFGSGTQLSVL.

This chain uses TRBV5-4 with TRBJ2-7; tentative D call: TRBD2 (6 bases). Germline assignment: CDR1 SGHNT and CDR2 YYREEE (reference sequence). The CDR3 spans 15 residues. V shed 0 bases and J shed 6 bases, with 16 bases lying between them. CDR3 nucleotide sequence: TGTGCCAGCAGCTTGGGGGGCGGGGATGGGACCGAGCAGTACTTC. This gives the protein CASSLGGGDGTEQYF.